This TCR beta chain originates from a study of shared clonotypes between healthy human individuals. Study-wide context: The plates for each donor numbered three CD4 naive, three CD4 memory, two CD8 naive and one CD8 memory. Study observations and caveats: Limited genetic and exposure-history diversity came from having few donors.

Worth noting for this clone: The antigen remains undetermined.

Looked up from germline, CDR1 is WSHSY and CDR2 is SAAADI. The J segment lost 3 bases and the V segment lost 8 bases, leaving 4 bases of the junction unmatched. The CDR3 extends over 12 amino acids. At the deep level, the assay was run. 200 ng DNA, tens of thousands of T cell genomes, went into each sorted-subset replicate PCR. Repertoires were generated with immunoSEQ multiplex PCR, while TCRdb's copy carries only in-frame clones and drops some. The table shows around 2,100,000 clones, with about 94% occurring only once. The naive CD8 fraction comprised CD45RO-negative cells positively selected for CCR7 and excluded terminally differentiated effector memory CD45RA+ cells.

The J gene is TRBJ2-7, the V gene TRBV10-2, with TRBD1 identical over 7 bases. The sample taken for sequencing was naive CD8+ T cells sorted from blood. This sequence was found in a man aged 18 to 30 in good health. In nucleotides, the CDR3 is TGCGCCAGCGGGGACAGCGACTACGAGCAGTACTTC. Amino acids: CASGDSDYEQYF.